What follows are 16 T cell receptor beta chains derived from one specimen sequenced in a study of PD-L1 blockade in urothelial cancer (TCRdb year 2017). The sample's time point, from its label and the paper: peripheral blood 6 weeks after treatment start. Libraries were built with the immunoSEQ multiplex PCR assay. TCRdb re-hosts the immuneACCESS table, in-frame sequences only. Its copies lack some clones; in the studies checked, an unresolved V gene accounts for under half of them, and the cause for the rest is not known. The sample has some 110,000 clones on record, roughly 90% of them singletons. The top ten hold 3% to 4.5% of the sample. Sample: PBMCs, taken around atezolizumab (anti-PD-L1) treatment. These receptor sequences come from a man aged 55 to 70 with urothelial cancer.

The genes are TRBV4-3 and TRBJ2-2, with 8 bases lining up with TRBD1. Per germline, CDR1 LGHNA and CDR2 YSLEER. V was pared by 0 bases and J by 0 bases, with 3 bases of the junction left unmatched. The CDR3 contains 17 residues. The CDR3: CASSQEAGGPNTGELFF. The CDR3 DNA sequence: TGCGCCAGCAGCCAAGAGGCAGGGGGCCCGAACACCGGGGAGCTGTTTTTT.

V usage is TRBV18 and J usage is TRBJ1-5; weak D call: TRBD1 (5 bases). Trimming shortened V by 2 bases and J by 7 bases, and 12 bases separated the two germline ends. The CDR3 consists of 14 residues. CDR1 is KGHSH and CDR2 is LQKENI in the germline V gene. The DNA of the CDR3 is TGTGCCAGCTCACCAGGCAGGGCCGGGCAGCCCCAGCATTTT. Protein: CASSPGRAGQPQHF. Full variable domain (rest looked up from reference TRBV18 and TRBJ1-5): NAGVMQNPRHLVRRRGQEARLRCSPMKGHSHVYWYRQLPEEGLKFMVYLQKENIIDESGMPKERFSAEFPKEGPSILRIQQVVRGDSAAYFCASSPGRAGQPQHFGDGTRLSIL.

The V gene is TRBV19, the J gene TRBJ2-7; the match to TRBD2 covers 11 bases. The CDR3 length is 14 residues. Trimming at V came to 5 bases and at J to 7 bases, leaving 7 bases not matched to a gene. CDR1 and CDR2 from the germline V gene are LNHDA and SQIVND (reference sequence). The CDR3 reads CASSFRLAGTEQYF. The CDR3 DNA follows: TGTGCCAGTAGTTTCCGACTAGCGGGGACGGAGCAGTACTTC.

The genes are TRBV18 and TRBJ1-5; TRBD1 is a possible D gene (6 bases). Trimming took 4 bases from V and 6 from J, leaving 22 bases between them. CDR3 length: 17 amino acids. Germline V gives CDR1 KGHSH, CDR2 LQKENI. CDR3 bases: TGTGCCAGCTCACTAGAATCAGGGGACCGCGGGGGTCAGCCCCAGCATTTT. Its translation is CASSLESGDRGGQPQHF. The full variable domain, rest sourced from reference TRBV18 and TRBJ1-5, is NAGVMQNPRHLVRRRGQEARLRCSPMKGHSHVYWYRQLPEEGLKFMVYLQKENIIDESGMPKERFSAEFPKEGPSILRIQQVVRGDSAAYFCASSLESGDRGGQPQHFGDGTRLSIL.

V gene TRBV19 combines with J gene TRBJ2-7; a possible D gene is TRBD2 (5 bases). Germline V gene lookup returns CDR1 LNHDA and CDR2 SQIVND (reference sequence). Trimming removed 9 bases at V and 3 bases at J, with 18 bases between. This CDR3 has 14 amino acids. CDR3 bases: TGTGCCAGCGGACTCGGACCAGGCTACTACGAGCAGTACTTC. This gives the protein CASGLGPGYYEQYF.

This chain uses TRBV7-2 with TRBJ2-2; TRBD2 aligns across 15 bases. The trim removed 5 bases at V and 6 bases at J, leaving 4 bases unmatched. CDR3 length: 16 amino acids. Germline V gene sequence: CDR1 SGHTA, CDR2 FQGNSA. The CDR3 here is CASSDRTSGRAGELFF. CDR3 nucleotides: TGTGCCAGCAGCGACCGGACTAGCGGGAGGGCCGGGGAGCTGTTTTTT.

The chain uses TRBV30 and TRBJ2-1; tentatively, D is TRBD2 (6 bases). CDR1 and CDR2 (germline): GTSNPN, SVGIG (reference sequence). The CDR3 covers 13 residues. Trimming removed 0 bases at V and 12 bases at J, with 15 bases between. CDR3 sequence (DNA): TGTGCCTGGAGTGTAAACCTGGGGACTCCGCAGTTCTTC. Protein product: CAWSVNLGTPQFF.

V is TRBV19 and J is TRBJ2-5; no clear D. Trimming cost V 5 bases and J 5 bases, with 9 bases left between them. CDR3 length: 12 residues. Per the germline V gene, CDR1 is LNHDA and CDR2 is SQIVND (reference sequence). The CDR3 here is CASSSRAETQYF. The CDR3 DNA follows: TGTGCCAGTAGTTCCCGAGCGGAGACCCAGTACTTC.

This clone was detected only a few times. V gene TRBV19 combines with J gene TRBJ1-5, with TRBD1 identical over 7 bases. CDR1 is LNHDA, CDR2 SQIVND, per germline (reference sequence). CDR3 length equals 15 residues. With 4 bases clipped from V and 6 bases from J, the junction kept 9 bases outside the gene matches. CDR3 DNA sequence: TGTGCCAGTAGTAGGGACAGTTGGGGTCCTCAGCCCCAGCATTTT. This translates into CASSRDSWGPQPQHF.

This sequence joins TRBV2 and TRBJ2-1; D is possibly TRBD1 (5 bases). Trimming took off 6 bases at V and 5 bases at J, with 14 bases between the two ends. The germline V gene encodes CDR1 SNHLY and CDR2 FYNNEI. This CDR3 contains 14 residues. The CDR3 bases are TGTGCCAGCAGAAGGTCACAGGCCGACAATGAGCAGTTCTTC. The encoded protein is CASRRSQADNEQFF.

Notes on this clone: Different DNA sequences within this sample yield the same CDR3. This chain uses TRBV28 with TRBJ2-4; D is uncertain. Germline V gene data show CDR1 as MDHEN and CDR2 as SYDVKM. This CDR3 is 15 amino acids long. Trimming removed 2 bases from V and 0 bases from J, with 8 bases in between. The CDR3 here is CASSLGGLAKNIQYF. The CDR3 DNA reads TGTGCCAGCAGTTTAGGTGGGCTAGCCAAAAACATTCAGTACTTC.

The chain employs TRBV5-5 and TRBJ1-4, with TRBD1 matching over 7 bases. Germline V gene sequence: CDR1 SGHKS, CDR2 YYEKEE (reference sequence). This CDR3 has 14 residues. Unmatched junction bases numbered 2, after V lost 3 bases and J lost 3 bases. The CDR3 loop is CASSSGTANEKLFF. CDR3 coding DNA: TGTGCCAGCAGCTCCGGGACAGCTAATGAAAAACTGTTTTTT.

The chain carries TRBV7-9 and TRBJ2-5; 9 bases are shared with TRBD2. V was pared by 2 bases and J by 5 bases, with 6 bases of the junction left unmatched. This CDR3 has 15 residues. The germline V gene encodes CDR1 SEHNR and CDR2 FQNEAQ (reference sequence). CDR3 region: CASSLPLAGSETQYF. The CDR3, as DNA: TGTGCCAGCAGCTTACCCCTAGCGGGGAGTGAGACCCAGTACTTC.

V and J are TRBV29-1 and TRBJ1-5; D is perhaps TRBD1 (6 bases). The V and J ends lost 5 bases and 9 bases respectively, with 17 bases between them. The CDR3 has 13 amino acids. Germline CDR1 reads SQVTM; CDR2 reads ANQGSEA. CDR3 sequence (DNA): TGCAGCGTTACAAGAGGGGGTGGGGGGCCCCAGCATTTT. Its protein is CSVTRGGGGPQHF.

The gene calls are TRBV4-3 and TRBJ2-5, with TRBD2 matching 8 bases. The CDR3 has 14 amino acids. V lost 3 bases, J lost 2 bases, and 2 bases stayed unmatched. Germline V gives CDR1 LGHNA, CDR2 YSLEER. The CDR3 sequence is CASSHGGGQETQYF. The CDR3 DNA follows: TGCGCCAGCAGCCACGGGGGGGGGCAAGAGACCCAGTACTTC.

The chain joins TRBV9 to TRBJ2-3; TRBD2 matches 7 bases. With V trimmed by 0 bases and J by 3 bases, 7 bases remained unmatched. This CDR3 contains 16 residues. CDR1 and CDR2 (germline): SGDLS, YYNGEE. The CDR3 sequence is CASSVGAGELTDTQYF. DNA of the CDR3: TGTGCCAGCAGCGTAGGGGCGGGAGAATTGACAGATACGCAGTATTTT.